One sample yielded the 26 T cell receptor beta chains listed below, sequenced in a study of CD8+CD57+ T cells in acquired aplastic anemia. Template material for TCR beta VDJ and CDR3 profiling consisted of genomic DNA. TCRdb processed the reads anew with MiXCR; each CDR3 protein has one entry. The sample records some 240,000 distinct CDR3 sequences, about a third being singletons. Material: sorted CD4+, CD8+, or CD8+CD57+ T cells (not recorded which) from PBMCs. Receptors were obtained from a human donor in good health, serving as a control.

The CDR3 nucleotides read TGTGCCAGCAGCCCGAGGACAGGGGATCACGAGCAGTACTTC. Protein: CASSPRTGDHEQYF. The chain uses TRBV7-8 and TRBJ2-7; 9 nucleotides line up with TRBD1. V gave up 5 bases and J gave up 5 bases; unmatched junction bases: 7. The CDR3 consists of 14 residues. Germline-derived CDR1 and CDR2 are SGHVS and FQNEAQ.

This clonotype was found once. J is TRBJ2-7 and V is TRBV29-1; D is perhaps TRBD2 (5 bases). The J call could be wrong; TRBJ2-1 is a better fit for the DNA end. Germline CDR1 is SQVTM and CDR2 is ANQGSEA. CDR3 size: 12 residues. The CDR3 sequence: CSLEVAYNEQFF. The DNA for the CDR3 is TGCAGCTTGGAGGTAGCTTACAATGAGCAGTTCTTC.

This clonotype has just a few counts. The genes are TRBV28 and TRBJ1-1; TRBD1 might be the D (6 bases). CDR1 is MDHEN and CDR2 is SYDVKM in the germline V gene. V was cut by 6 bases and J by 12 bases, with 20 bases left in between. The length of the CDR3 is 13 residues. The CDR3 nucleotides read TGTGCCAGCAGAAGGGGGGCCTTTCGGCCGACTTTCTTT. Its translation: CASRRGAFRPTFF. Full variable domain (rest looked up from reference TRBV28 and TRBJ1-1): DVKVTQSSRYLVKRTGEKVFLECVQDMDHENMFWYRQDPGLGLRLIYFSYDVKMKEKGDIPEGYSVSREKKERFSLILESASTNQTSMYLCASRRGAFRPTFFGQGTRLTVV.

This clonotype was seen at least ten times. The CDR3 loop reads CASSSDRFNGYTF. CDR3 bases: TGTGCCAGCAGCTCTGACCGATTTAATGGCTACACCTTC. The chain has TRBV7-2 and TRBJ1-2; D is ambiguous. Germline CDR1 and CDR2: SGHTA and FQGNSA. CDR3 length: 13 residues. Trimming pared 4 bases from V and 6 bases from J, leaving 12 bases between.

This clonotype was recorded at least ten times. The chain carries TRBV20-1 and TRBJ1-5, with D hard to call. The CDR3 has 13 residues. Deletions cut 0 bases from V and 7 bases from J, with 10 bases between. Germline V gene sequence: CDR1 DFQATT, CDR2 SNEGSKA (reference sequence). CDR3 in DNA: TGCAGTGCTAGAGATCCGTCGGGACAGCCCCAGCATTTT. This encodes CSARDPSGQPQHF.

Remarks on this clonotype: A much larger clone lies a single base off, so this may be a read error. The conserved phenylalanine or tryptophan is not found at the CDR3 terminus, so this likely reflects a read error. This chain uses TRBV4-1 with TRBJ1-2; TRBD1 matches at 7 bases. V was pared by 6 bases and J by 8 bases, with 12 bases of the junction left unmatched. Germline CDR1 reads MGHRA; CDR2 reads YSYEKL. This CDR3 has 14 amino acids. Here the CDR3 reads CASSQTGLGGGYTL. The CDR3 DNA is TGCGCCAGCAGTCAGACAGGGCTCGGAGGGGGCTACACCCTC.

This clonotype was recorded many times. The gene calls are TRBV12-3 or TRBV12-4 and TRBJ2-7; 8 bases line up with TRBD1. The CDR3 spans 16 residues. Losses at the gene ends were 5 bases for V and 0 bases for J; bases not matched to a gene: 9. The CDR3 reads CASSPSRTGSSYEQYF. The CDR3 bases are TGTGCCAGCAGTCCTTCCCGGACAGGGAGCTCCTACGAGCAGTACTTC.

The V gene is TRBV15, the J gene TRBJ2-5, with TRBD1 matching over 8 bases. Germline V gene data show CDR1 as LNHNV and CDR2 as YYDKDF (reference sequence). The CDR3 sequence is 16 residues long. Unmatched junction bases numbered 6, after V lost 1 base and J lost 2 bases. The CDR3 loop reads CATSRGQGRGQETQYF. DNA of the CDR3: TGTGCCACCAGCAGAGGACAGGGGCGAGGGCAAGAGACCCAGTACTTC. Drawing the rest from reference TRBV15 and TRBJ2-5, the complete variable domain is DAMVIQNPRYQVTQFGKPVTLSCSQTLNHNVMYWYQQKSSQAPKLLFHYYDKDFNNEADTPDNFQSRRPNTSFCFLDIRSPGLGDTAMYLCATSRGQGRGQETQYFGPGTRLLVL.

This clonotype was observed a handful of times. The rearrangement joins TRBV15 to TRBJ1-4; D not certain. Trimming cost V 8 bases and J 0 bases, with 7 bases left between them. The germline CDR1 and CDR2 sequences are LNHNV and YYDKDF (reference sequence). CDR3 length equals 13 residues. DNA for the CDR3: TGTGCCACCCAGACACCAACTAATGAAAAACTGTTTTTT. Its translation is CATQTPTNEKLFF. Complete variable domain (other parts from reference TRBV15 and TRBJ1-4): DAMVIQNPRYQVTQFGKPVTLSCSQTLNHNVMYWYQQKSSQAPKLLFHYYDKDFNNEADTPDNFQSRRPNTSFCFLDIRSPGLGDTAMYLCATQTPTNEKLFFGSGTQLSVL.

This clonotype was detected many times. The chain couples TRBV6-2 or TRBV6-3 to TRBJ2-7; TRBD2 might be the D (6 bases). Germline values: CDR1 MNHEY, CDR2 SVGEGT. The CDR3 is made up of 17 amino acids. Trimming stripped 0 bases from V and 6 bases from J, with 21 bases between. The CDR3 sequence: CASSYSGFHGSSGEQYF. The CDR3 DNA reads TGTGCCAGCAGTTACTCTGGCTTCCACGGGAGTTCGGGCGAGCAGTACTTC.

With regard to this clonotype: A much larger clone differs from this one at a single base, so this may be a read error. This chain joins TRBV7-3 and TRBJ2-1, with TRBD2 matching 13 bases. This CDR3 region has 15 residues. Trimming removed 8 bases from V and 8 bases from J; junction bases left unmatched: 9. Germline V gives CDR1 SGHTA, CDR2 FQGTGA. CDR3 in amino acids: CASGPTSGRPYEQFF. The CDR3 DNA is TGTGCCAGCGGCCCGACTAGCGGGAGGCCCTATGAGCAGTTCTTC.

Of note for this clonotype: A junction end diverges from the germline sequence, so it may reflect a read error. The chain has TRBV20-1 and TRBJ1-1, with no clear D. The CDR3 consists of 12 residues. Germline-derived CDR1 and CDR2 are DFQATT and SNEGSKA (reference sequence). This CDR3 reads CSARGPNTEAFF. The CDR3 DNA is TGCAGTGCCAGAGGACCGAACACTGAAGCTTTCTTT.

This clonotype was detected many times. The genes are TRBV12-3 or TRBV12-4 and TRBJ2-7; D uncertain. V was pared by 3 bases and J by 5 bases, with 17 bases between. The CDR3 is 15 residues long. CDR3 nucleotides: TGTGCCAGCAGTTTCGCCATCCCCTCGGGTCACGAGCAGTACTTC. Residues: CASSFAIPSGHEQYF.

The rearrangement links TRBV7-6 to TRBJ2-3; D is possibly TRBD2 (5 bases). From germline, CDR1 is SGHVS and CDR2 FNYEAQ. The CDR3 covers 13 residues. V was shortened by 6 bases and J by 11 bases, with 18 bases between the two germline ends. The CDR3 nucleotides are TGTGCCAGCAGTACCTACGGGGTGAGTGAGCAGTATTTT. It codes for CASSTYGVSEQYF. Full variable domain (outside the CDR3, taken from reference TRBV7-6 and TRBJ2-3): GAGVSQSPRYKVTKRGQDVALRCDPISGHVSLYWYRQALGQGPEFLTYFNYEAQQDKSGLPNDRFSAERPEGSISTLTIQRTEQRDSAMYRCASSTYGVSEQYFGPGTRLTVL.

Relative to its sample, this clonotype is medium-sized. This chain uses TRBV20-1 with TRBJ1-5; a possible D gene is TRBD1 (6 bases). Germline assignment: CDR1 DFQATT and CDR2 SNEGSKA (reference sequence). The CDR3 covers 16 residues. The V end lost 1 base, the J end lost 0 bases, and 13 bases lay between the germline ends. CDR3 sequence (DNA): TGCAGTGCTAGAGCCAACAGGACAGTTAGCAATCAGCCCCAGCATTTT. Translating it yields CSARANRTVSNQPQHF.

This clonotype has a handful of counts. The chain combines TRBV12-3 or TRBV12-4 with TRBJ1-3; no definite D call. The V end was cut by 6 bases, the J end by 3 bases, with 18 bases between. CDR3 size: 16 residues. CDR3 region: CASRRAVPRIGNTIYF. The CDR3, as DNA: TGTGCCAGCAGGAGGGCGGTACCAAGAATTGGAAACACCATATATTTT.

This chain links TRBV5-1 with TRBJ2-5; a possible D gene is TRBD2 (5 bases). The CDR3 has 15 residues. V was shortened by 4 bases and J by 5 bases, with 18 bases between the two germline ends. Germline CDR1 SGHRS, CDR2 YFSETQ. Here the CDR3 DNA reads TGCGCCAGCAGCCACAAGGACGGGGTTCGGGAGACCCAGTACTTC. As protein: CASSHKDGVRETQYF.

This clonotype was recorded at least ten times. CDR3 coding DNA: TGCAGTGACAAACGACAGGGTATGAACACTGAAGCTTTCTTT. Translating gives CSDKRQGMNTEAFF. V and J are TRBV20-1 and TRBJ1-1, with 7 bases lining up with TRBD1. The CDR3 is 14 residues long. Per germline, CDR1 DFQATT and CDR2 SNEGSKA (reference sequence). V was clipped by 7 bases and J by 0 bases; unmatched bases: 8.

For this clonotype: One base away lies a much larger clone, so this may be a sequencing read error. V is TRBV20-1 and J is TRBJ1-3; 7 bases are a match to TRBD1. This CDR3 region has 13 residues. Germline CDR1 DFQATT, CDR2 SNEGSKA (reference sequence). CDR3 sequence (DNA): TGCAGTGCTAGAACAGGGGCTGGAAACACCGTATATTTT. Its translation is CSARTGAGNTVYF.

This clonotype was counted ten times or more. V gene TRBV27 combines with J gene TRBJ1-2; 10 bases map to TRBD1. Trimming removed 10 bases from V and 4 bases from J; junction bases left unmatched: 9. The V gene's germline CDR1 is MNHEY and CDR2 SMNVEV (reference sequence). The CDR3 has 14 amino acids. The CDR3 loop is CATGQGPKIYGYTF. CDR3 DNA: TGTGCCACGGGACAGGGGCCCAAAATCTATGGCTACACCTTC.

As for this clonotype: This may be a read error, as it is one base from a much larger clone. The CDR3 here is CASSFRQGAYNEQFF. The CDR3 DNA reads TGTGCCAGCAGCTTTAGGCAGGGAGCATACAATGAGCAGTTCTTC. V and J are TRBV11-2 and TRBJ2-1, with D tentatively TRBD1 or TRBD2 (5 bases each). Trimming removed 3 bases from V and 4 bases from J, with 13 bases in between. This CDR3 is built from 15 residues. Germline assignment: CDR1 SGHAT and CDR2 FQNNGV.

J is TRBJ2-2 and V is TRBV20-1; 8 nucleotides match TRBD2. CDR1 is DFQATT, CDR2 SNEGSKA, per germline (reference sequence). CDR3 size: 16 residues. Trimming took 0 bases from V and 5 from J; bases not matched to a gene: 8. The CDR3 coding sequence is TGCAGTGCTAGAGATCTCAAGCGGGGGACGACCGGGGAGCTGTTTTTT. Translating it yields CSARDLKRGTTGELFF.

This rearrangement joins TRBV12-3 or TRBV12-4 to TRBJ2-1; the D is unclear. V lost 1 base and J 16 bases, leaving 14 bases between the germline ends. This CDR3 spans 12 amino acids. Here the CDR3 DNA reads TGTGCCAGCAGTTTAGTTGGTGTTTACCCCTTCTTC. Protein: CASSLVGVYPFF.

This clonotype was seen a handful of times. The chain combines TRBV5-6 with TRBJ1-2; D is unclear. The CDR3 is 14 residues long. Trimming removed 1 base at V and 2 bases at J, with 9 bases between. Germline-derived CDR1 and CDR2 are SGHDT and YYEEEE. CDR3 protein: CASSLSWKNYGYTF. Written as DNA, the CDR3 is TGTGCCAGCAGCTTGAGTTGGAAGAACTATGGCTACACCTTC.

Details on this clonotype: A much larger clone lies one base from this, so it may be a read error. V and J are TRBV12-3 or TRBV12-4 and TRBJ1-1; D is undetermined. CDR3 size: 12 residues. The CDR3 loop reads CASSTQNTEAIF. Written as DNA, the CDR3 is TGTGCCAGCAGCACACAGAACACTGAAGCTATCTTT.

This clonotype was found a few times. The chain recombines TRBV5-1 with TRBJ2-2; possible D gene TRBD2, 6 bases. V shed 0 bases and J shed 6 bases, with 9 bases lying between them. The length of the CDR3 is 14 residues. Germline loops: CDR1 SGHRS, CDR2 YFSETQ. The chain's CDR3 is CASSLVGGAGELFF. The CDR3 region has the DNA TGCGCCAGCAGCTTGGTTGGAGGGGCCGGGGAGCTGTTTTTT.